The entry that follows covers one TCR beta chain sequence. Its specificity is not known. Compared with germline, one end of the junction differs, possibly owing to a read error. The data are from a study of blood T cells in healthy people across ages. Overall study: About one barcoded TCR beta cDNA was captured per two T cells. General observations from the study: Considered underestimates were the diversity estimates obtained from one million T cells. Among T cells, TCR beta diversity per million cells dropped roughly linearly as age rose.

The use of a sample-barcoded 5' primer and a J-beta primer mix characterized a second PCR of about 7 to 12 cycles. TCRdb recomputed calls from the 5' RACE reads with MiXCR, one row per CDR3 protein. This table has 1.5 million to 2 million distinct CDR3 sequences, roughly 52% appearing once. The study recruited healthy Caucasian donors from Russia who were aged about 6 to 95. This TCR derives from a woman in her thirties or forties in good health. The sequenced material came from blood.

The CDR3 is CASTPWTGSLSYNEQFF. The CDR3 DNA is TGTGCCAGCACCCCTTGGACAGGGAGCTTATCCTATAATGAGCAGTTCTTC. This rearrangement joins TRBV12-3 or TRBV12-4 to TRBJ2-1; 8 bases fit TRBD1. This CDR3 spans 17 amino acids.